Listed below are T cell receptor beta chains from one sample, sequenced in a study of vaccination and CD4 T cells after COVID-19. TCRdb re-called the PCR reads through MiXCR, storing one row per CDR3 protein. The profile shows 8,500 to 13,000 distinct CDR3 sequences, 46% of them singletons. These receptors are not linked to any known antigen. Specimen: CD4+ T cells from blood, cultured in vitro. These receptors were collected from a human donor who had recovered from COVID-19. The CDR3 runs from the conserved cysteine through the conserved F or W. D genes are given only for firm matches. Size values are once, few and many counts, or a class for expanded clones, and some rows have none.

abundance,len,v_gene,j_gene,d_gene,CDR3nt,CDR3aa
few,15,TRBV6-1,TRBJ2-1,TRBD2,TGTGCCAGCAGTGACTCCGGGACTAGCTTCGATGAGCAGTTCTTC,CASSDSGTSFDEQFF
once,17,TRBV25-1,TRBJ1-4,NA,TGTGCCAGCAGTGGACCCACCCCCGGCGGGGGCGTAAGGAAACTGTTTTTT,CASSGPTPGGGVRKLFF
NA,13,TRBV10-3,TRBJ1-5,NA,TGTGCCTCAGCGGGATATAGCAATCAGCCCCAGCATTTT,CASAGYSNQPQHF
NA,14,TRBV25-1,TRBJ1-1,NA,TGTGCCAGCAGTGTAGGGGAGCGGTTCACTGAAGCTTTCTTT,CASSVGERFTEAFF
NA,14,TRBV7-8,TRBJ2-7,TRBD2,TGTGCCAGCAGCTCACGTAAGCGGGGGGATTTTCAGTACTTC,CASSSRKRGDFQYF
NA,15,TRBV6-1,TRBJ1-2,NA,TGTGCCAGCAGTGAAGCGCATGGGGGAAACTATGGCTACACCTTC,CASSEAHGGNYGYTF
NA,13,TRBV12-3/TRBV12-4,TRBJ2-7,NA,TGTGCCAGCAGTTACGGATCCAGGGACGAGCAGTACTTC,CASSYGSRDEQYF
NA,15,TRBV7-9,TRBJ1-1,TRBD1,TGTGCCAGCAGCCCGCGAACAGGGGGCGCCCCTGAAGCTTTCTTT,CASSPRTGGAPEAFF
NA,15,TRBV11-3,TRBJ2-7,TRBD1,TGTGCCAGCAGCCCCAGGACAGGGGGGGAATACGAGCAGTACTTC,CASSPRTGGEYEQYF
NA,17,TRBV5-4,TRBJ1-2,NA,TGTGCCAGCAGCCCGCCGGGACTACCTAGAGCTAACTATGGCTACACCTTC,CASSPPGLPRANYGYTF
NA,14,TRBV12-3/TRBV12-4,TRBJ1-1,NA,TGTGCCAGCAGTTTGGGATCAGTGAACACTGAAGCTTTCTTT,CASSLGSVNTEAFF
NA,13,TRBV19,TRBJ1-1,NA,TGTGCCAGTAGTATAACCAGGGCGGATGAAGCTTTCTTT,CASSITRADEAFF
NA,14,TRBV27,TRBJ2-2,NA,TGTGCCAGCAGCAGGACAGTGAACACCGGGGAGCTGTTTTTT,CASSRTVNTGELFF
NA,16,TRBV20-1,TRBJ2-5,TRBD2,TGCAGTGCTAACCGACTAGCGGGGGGTCTCGGGGAGACCCAGTACTTC,CSANRLAGGLGETQYF
NA,14,TRBV5-1,TRBJ1-1,TRBD1,TGCGCCAGCAGAAACCCGGGACAGATGACTGAAGCTTTCTTT,CASRNPGQMTEAFF
few,14,TRBV12-3/TRBV12-4,TRBJ2-7,NA,TGTGCCAGCAGCCCCCACACAGGGAGATACGAGCAGTACTTC,CASSPHTGRYEQYF
once,15,TRBV4-3,TRBJ1-6,NA,TGCGCCAGCAGCCAGGGACCTAGGGAAGGATCACCCCTCCACTTT,CASSQGPREGSPLHF
few,13,TRBV30,TRBJ2-3,TRBD2,TGTGCCTCGGGACTAGCTTTCACAGATACGCAGTATTTT,CASGLAFTDTQYF
NA,16,TRBV18,TRBJ1-1,TRBD1,TGTGCCAGCTCACCAGGGACAGGGGGCGTCGGCACTGAAGCTTTCTTT,CASSPGTGGVGTEAFF
few,18,TRBV21-1,TRBJ2-2,NA,TGTGCCTCTGCGGGGACAGGGGGCTTCTGCCGGGTCGGCGGGGAGCTGTTTTTT,CASAGTGGFCRVGGELFF
NA,17,TRBV3-1,TRBJ1-2,NA,TGTGCCAGCAGCCAAGGGCTCGGAGGAAGGTATGACTATGGCTACACCTTC,CASSQGLGGRYDYGYTF
once,15,TRBV4-1,TRBJ2-5,TRBD1,TGCGCCAGCAGCCCCCGGGACAGGGGACGGGGGACCCAGTACTTC,CASSPRDRGRGTQYF
NA,13,TRBV12-5,TRBJ2-2,TRBD1,TGTGCTAGTGCTCCTCAGGGGGCCGGGGAGCTGTTTTTT,CASAPQGAGELFF
NA,17,TRBV10-1,TRBJ1-1,NA,TGCGCCAGCAGTGAGTTATCCGGGCCGGGGGGCTACACTGAAGCTTTCTTT,CASSELSGPGGYTEAFF
NA,15,TRBV7-7,TRBJ2-3,TRBD2,TGTGCTAGCAGCCTAGCGGGGGGGCCGTCCGATACGCAGTATTTT,CASSLAGGPSDTQYF
NA,14,TRBV7-9,TRBJ2-7,NA,TGTGCCAGCAGCTCCATCGTGGGGGGCCGCGAGCAGTACTTC,CASSSIVGGREQYF
large,14,TRBV11-3,TRBJ1-2,NA,TGTGCCAGCAGCCTAAGGACGGGGAACTATGGCTACACCTTC,CASSLRTGNYGYTF
NA,14,TRBV20-1,TRBJ1-3,NA,TGCAGTGCTAGAGATCCCAGGGCTGGAAACACCATATATTTT,CSARDPRAGNTIYF
NA,16,TRBV12-3/TRBV12-4,TRBJ1-2,NA,TGTGCCAGCACCCTGGGGGTTTTAACGGGGTCGGGTGGCTACACCTTC,CASTLGVLTGSGGYTF
NA,17,TRBV7-6,TRBJ2-2,NA,TGTGCCAGCAGCGTCAGGGGAGGGACATATAACACCGGGGAGCTGTTTTTT,CASSVRGGTYNTGELFF
NA,16,TRBV27,TRBJ2-1,NA,TGTGCCAGCAGTTTATCGGGGTGGAAGTCTTACAATGAGCAGTTCTTC,CASSLSGWKSYNEQFF
NA,18,TRBV7-2,TRBJ1-3,TRBD1,TGTGCCAGCAGCTTAGCGGGACAGGGGTTGTACGCTGGAAACACCATATATTTT,CASSLAGQGLYAGNTIYF
NA,15,TRBV20-1,TRBJ1-5,TRBD1,TGCAGTGCTTCTCCATGGGGACAGGGTCAGCAGCCCCAGCATTTT,CSASPWGQGQQPQHF
NA,12,TRBV2,TRBJ2-7,NA,TGTGCCAGCACTGCAGGGAGCAACGAGCAGTACTTC,CASTAGSNEQYF
few,16,TRBV19,TRBJ1-2,TRBD1,TGTGCCAGTAGCAGGACAGGGGCCCTGGGTAACTATGGCTACACCTTC,CASSRTGALGNYGYTF
NA,15,TRBV11-2,TRBJ2-3,NA,TGTGCCAGCAGGCCCCCGTTAAGGGCTTTAGATACGCAGTATTTT,CASRPPLRALDTQYF
NA,15,TRBV4-1,TRBJ2-2,NA,TGCGCCAGCAGCCAAGTAGGGTCGGGGAGGGGGGAGCTGTTTTTT,CASSQVGSGRGELFF
NA,15,TRBV7-2,TRBJ2-5,TRBD1,TGTGCCAGCAGCCTATACAGGGGGCGGCAAGAGACCCAGTACTTC,CASSLYRGRQETQYF
NA,14,TRBV5-4,TRBJ1-4,NA,TGTGCCAGCAGCTTGGACAGTGTTAATGAAAAACTGTTTTTT,CASSLDSVNEKLFF
NA,17,TRBV7-9,TRBJ2-3,TRBD2,TGTGCCAGCAGCCTAGGGACTCTAGCGGGGGCCGGGGATACGCAGTATTTT,CASSLGTLAGAGDTQYF
NA,16,TRBV7-8,TRBJ2-1,NA,TGTGCCAGCAGCTTAGGAGCAGGACACTACTACAATGAGCAGTTCTTC,CASSLGAGHYYNEQFF